This TCR beta chain emerged from a study of blood T cell repertoires in COVID-19. Data came from immunoSEQ multiplex PCR; TCRdb stores just in-frame clones and leaves some out. The sample has 130,000 to 150,000 clones; 80% to 90% are singletons. Seattle patients were enrolled while actively infected and followed longitudinally. The specimen was peripheral blood. This clonotype was obtained from a woman aged 55-70 years with COVID-19, enrolled during active disease.

The CDR3 DNA sequence: TGTGCCAGCAGCCAAGGGGTTAGCAATCAGCCCCAGCATTTT. It codes for CASSQGVSNQPQHF. V gene TRBV6-5 combines with J gene TRBJ1-5; a weak D match, TRBD1 (5 bases). V was clipped by 6 bases and J by 0 bases, with 9 bases between them. CDR1 is MNHEY and CDR2 is SVGAGI in the germline V gene. The CDR3 is 14 residues long.